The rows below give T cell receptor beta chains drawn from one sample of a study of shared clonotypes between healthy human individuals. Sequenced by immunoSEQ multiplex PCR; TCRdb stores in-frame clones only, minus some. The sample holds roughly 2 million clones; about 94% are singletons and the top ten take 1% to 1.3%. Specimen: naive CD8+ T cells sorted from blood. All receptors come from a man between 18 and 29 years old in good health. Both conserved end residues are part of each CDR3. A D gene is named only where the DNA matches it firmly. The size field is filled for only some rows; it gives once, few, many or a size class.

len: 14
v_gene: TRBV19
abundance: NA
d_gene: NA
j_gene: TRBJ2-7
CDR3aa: CASSIGVSSYEQYF
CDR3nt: TGTGCCAGTAGTATAGGCGTCTCGTCCTACGAGCAGTACTTC

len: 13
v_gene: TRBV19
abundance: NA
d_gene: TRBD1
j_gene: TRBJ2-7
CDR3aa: CASKDRGTYEQYF
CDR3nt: TGTGCCAGTAAAGACAGGGGCACCTACGAGCAGTACTTC

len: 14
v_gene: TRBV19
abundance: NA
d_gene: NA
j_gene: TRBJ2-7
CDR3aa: CASSISVESYEQYF
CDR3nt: TGTGCCAGTAGTATATCGGTAGAGTCCTACGAGCAGTACTTC

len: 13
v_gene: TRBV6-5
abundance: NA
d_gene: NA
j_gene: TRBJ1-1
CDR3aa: CASSYTHDTEAFF
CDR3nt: TGTGCCAGCAGTTACACCCACGACACTGAAGCTTTCTTT

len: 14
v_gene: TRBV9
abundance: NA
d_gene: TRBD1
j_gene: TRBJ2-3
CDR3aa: CASSATRQGNTQYF
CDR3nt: TGTGCCAGCAGCGCTACCCGACAGGGAAATACGCAGTATTTT

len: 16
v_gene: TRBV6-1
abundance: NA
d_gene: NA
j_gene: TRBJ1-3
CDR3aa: CASSALGVSSGNTIYF
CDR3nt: TGTGCCAGCAGTGCTCTAGGGGTCAGCTCTGGAAACACCATATATTTT

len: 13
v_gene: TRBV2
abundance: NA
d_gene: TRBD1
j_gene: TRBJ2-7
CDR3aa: CASSGQGTYEQYF
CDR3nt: TGTGCCAGCTCGGGACAGGGAACCTACGAGCAGTACTTC

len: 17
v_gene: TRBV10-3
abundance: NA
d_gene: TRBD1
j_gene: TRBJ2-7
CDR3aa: CAISVPRGQGSQDEQYF
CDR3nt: TGTGCCATCAGTGTCCCCCGGGGACAGGGTTCCCAGGACGAGCAGTACTTC

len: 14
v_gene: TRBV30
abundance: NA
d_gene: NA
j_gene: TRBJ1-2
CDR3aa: CAWSVGQGGYGYTF
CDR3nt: TGTGCCTGGAGTGTAGGGCAGGGAGGCTATGGCTACACCTTC

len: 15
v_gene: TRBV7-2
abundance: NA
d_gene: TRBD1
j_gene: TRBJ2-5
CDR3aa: CASSLRTGAGETQYF
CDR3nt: TGTGCCAGCAGCCTCAGGACAGGTGCTGGGGAGACCCAGTACTTC

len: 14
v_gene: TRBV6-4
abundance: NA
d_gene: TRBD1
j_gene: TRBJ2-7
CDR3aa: CASSAQGQGYEQYF
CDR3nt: TGTGCCAGCAGTGCCCAGGGACAGGGCTACGAGCAGTACTTC

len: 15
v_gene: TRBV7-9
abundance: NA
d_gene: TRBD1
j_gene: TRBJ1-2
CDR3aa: CASSQDRGLRYGYTF
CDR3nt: TGTGCCAGCAGCCAGGACAGGGGGCTCCGCTATGGCTACACCTTC

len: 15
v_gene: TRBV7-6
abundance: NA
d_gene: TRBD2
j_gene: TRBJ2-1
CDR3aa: CASSSGTSDYNEQFF
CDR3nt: TGTGCCAGCAGCTCCGGGACTAGCGACTACAATGAGCAGTTCTTC

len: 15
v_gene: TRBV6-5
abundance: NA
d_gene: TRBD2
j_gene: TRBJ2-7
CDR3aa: CASSSIAGRRYEQYF
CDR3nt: TGTGCCAGCAGTTCCATAGCGGGGAGGCGCTACGAGCAGTACTTC

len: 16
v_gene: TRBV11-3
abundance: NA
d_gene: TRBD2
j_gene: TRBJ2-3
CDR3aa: CASSLDSGLGYDTQYF
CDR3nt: TGTGCCAGCAGCTTAGATTCGGGACTAGGTTACGATACGCAGTATTTT

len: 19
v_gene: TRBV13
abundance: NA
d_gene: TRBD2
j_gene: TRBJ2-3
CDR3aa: CASSLLAGGPGHMLDTQYF
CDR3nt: TGTGCCAGCAGCTTATTAGCGGGAGGGCCCGGACACATGTTGGATACGCAGTATTTT

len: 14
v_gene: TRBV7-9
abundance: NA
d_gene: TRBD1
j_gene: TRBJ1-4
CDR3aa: CASSLGDSPEKLFF
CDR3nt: TGTGCCAGCAGCTTAGGGGACAGCCCTGAAAAACTGTTTTTT

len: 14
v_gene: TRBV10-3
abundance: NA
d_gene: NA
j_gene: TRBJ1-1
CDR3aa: CAISVAGPNTEAFF
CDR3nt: TGTGCCATCAGTGTTGCAGGGCCGAACACTGAAGCTTTCTTT

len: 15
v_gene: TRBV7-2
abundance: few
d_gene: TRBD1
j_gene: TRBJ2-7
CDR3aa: CASSTRTGGIYEQYF
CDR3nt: TGTGCCAGCAGCACAAGGACAGGGGGAATCTACGAGCAGTACTTC

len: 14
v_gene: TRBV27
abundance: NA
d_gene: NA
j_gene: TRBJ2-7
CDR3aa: CASSLSGESYEQYF
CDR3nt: TGTGCCAGCAGTTTATCTGGCGAATCCTACGAGCAGTACTTC

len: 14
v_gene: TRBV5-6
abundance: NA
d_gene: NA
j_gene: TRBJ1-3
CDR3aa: CASSLAGAGNTIYF
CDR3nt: TGTGCCAGCAGCTTGGCAGGGGCTGGAAACACCATATATTTT

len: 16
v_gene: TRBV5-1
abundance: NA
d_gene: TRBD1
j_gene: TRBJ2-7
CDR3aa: CASSQDRGRSYGEQYF
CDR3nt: TGCGCCAGCAGCCAGGACAGGGGGCGATCCTACGGCGAGCAGTACTTC

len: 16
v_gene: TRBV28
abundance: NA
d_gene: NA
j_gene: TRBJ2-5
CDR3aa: CASSLWMSTGQETQYF
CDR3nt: TGTGCCAGCAGTTTATGGATGTCGACAGGACAAGAGACCCAGTACTTC

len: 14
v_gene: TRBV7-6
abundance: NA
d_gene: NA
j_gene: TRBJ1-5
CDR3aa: CASSLGGIGQPQHF
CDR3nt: TGTGCCAGCAGCTTAGGAGGGATCGGGCAGCCCCAGCATTTT

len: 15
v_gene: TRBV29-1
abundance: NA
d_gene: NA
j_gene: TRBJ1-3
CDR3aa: CSVEGTVSSGNTIYF
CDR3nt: TGCAGCGTTGAGGGGACGGTGAGCTCTGGAAACACCATATATTTT

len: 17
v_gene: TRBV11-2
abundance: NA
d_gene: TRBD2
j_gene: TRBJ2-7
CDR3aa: CASSFQADSGGSYEQYF
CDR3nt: TGTGCCAGCAGCTTCCAAGCGGACAGCGGGGGCTCCTACGAGCAGTACTTC

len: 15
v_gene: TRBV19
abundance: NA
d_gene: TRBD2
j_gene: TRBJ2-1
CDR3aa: CASTLTGGAYNEQFF
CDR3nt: TGTGCCAGTACCCTGACTGGGGGGGCCTACAATGAGCAGTTCTTC

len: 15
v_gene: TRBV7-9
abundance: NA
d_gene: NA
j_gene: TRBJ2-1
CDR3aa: CASSLSPTGANEQFF
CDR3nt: TGTGCCAGCAGCTTATCTCCAACGGGGGCAAATGAGCAGTTCTTC

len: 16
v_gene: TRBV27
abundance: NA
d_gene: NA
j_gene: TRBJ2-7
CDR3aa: CASSSPPGAFEYEQYF
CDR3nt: TGTGCCAGCAGTTCCCCCCCGGGGGCCTTCGAGTACGAGCAGTACTTC

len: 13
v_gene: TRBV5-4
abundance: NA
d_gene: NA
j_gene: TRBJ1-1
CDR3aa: CASSLGGSTEAFF
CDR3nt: TGTGCCAGCAGCTTGGGAGGGTCCACTGAAGCTTTCTTT

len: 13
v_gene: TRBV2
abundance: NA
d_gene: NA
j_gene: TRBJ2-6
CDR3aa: CASLVSGANVLTF
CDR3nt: TGTGCCAGCCTTGTAAGTGGGGCCAACGTCCTGACTTTC

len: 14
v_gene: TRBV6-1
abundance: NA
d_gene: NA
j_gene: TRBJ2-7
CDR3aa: CASSEIAGSYEQYF
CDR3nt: TGTGCCAGCAGTGAAATCGCAGGTTCCTACGAGCAGTACTTC

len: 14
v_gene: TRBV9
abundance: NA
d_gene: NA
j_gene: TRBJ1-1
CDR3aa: CASSVYQGSTEAFF
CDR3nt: TGTGCCAGCAGCGTTTACCAGGGGAGCACTGAAGCTTTCTTT

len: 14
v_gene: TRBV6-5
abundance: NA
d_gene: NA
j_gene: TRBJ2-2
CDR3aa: CASRNSGNTGELFF
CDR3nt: TGTGCCAGCAGAAATAGCGGGAACACCGGGGAGCTGTTTTTT

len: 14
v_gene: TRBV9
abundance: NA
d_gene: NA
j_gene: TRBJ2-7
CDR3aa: CASSASGTTYEQYF
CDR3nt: TGTGCCAGCAGCGCTTCCGGGACCACCTACGAGCAGTACTTC

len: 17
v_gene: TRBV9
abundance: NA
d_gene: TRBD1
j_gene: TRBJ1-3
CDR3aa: CASSARTGEYSGNTIYF
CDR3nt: TGTGCCAGCAGCGCCCGGACAGGGGAATACTCTGGAAACACCATATATTTT

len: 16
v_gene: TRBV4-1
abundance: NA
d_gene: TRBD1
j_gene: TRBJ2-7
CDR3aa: CASSQDYDRGGYEQYF
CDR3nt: TGCGCCAGCAGCCAAGATTACGACAGGGGTGGCTACGAGCAGTACTTC

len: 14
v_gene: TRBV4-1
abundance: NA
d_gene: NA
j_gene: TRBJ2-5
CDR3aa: CASSLDGTQETQYF
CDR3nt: TGCGCCAGCAGTCTGGACGGAACCCAAGAGACCCAGTACTTC

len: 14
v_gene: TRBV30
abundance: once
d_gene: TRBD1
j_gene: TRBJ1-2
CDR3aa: CAWYRTGKNYGYTF
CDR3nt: TGTGCCTGGTACAGGACAGGGAAAAACTATGGCTACACCTTC

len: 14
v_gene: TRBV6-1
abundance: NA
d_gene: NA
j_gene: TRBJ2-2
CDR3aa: CASSAYKNTGELFF
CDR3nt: TGTGCCAGCAGTGCATACAAAAACACCGGGGAGCTGTTTTTT

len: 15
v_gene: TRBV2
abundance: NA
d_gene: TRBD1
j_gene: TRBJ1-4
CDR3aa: CASQTDRGEDEKLFF
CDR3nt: TGTGCCAGCCAGACCGACAGGGGTGAGGACGAAAAACTGTTTTTT

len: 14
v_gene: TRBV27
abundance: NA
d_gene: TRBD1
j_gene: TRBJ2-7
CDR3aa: CASSLGGQNYEQYF
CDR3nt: TGTGCCAGCAGCCTAGGGGGACAGAACTACGAGCAGTACTTC

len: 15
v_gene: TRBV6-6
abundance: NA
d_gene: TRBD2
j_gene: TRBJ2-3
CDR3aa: CASGLTSGSRDTQYF
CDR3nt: TGTGCCAGCGGACTGACTAGCGGGAGTAGGGATACGCAGTATTTT

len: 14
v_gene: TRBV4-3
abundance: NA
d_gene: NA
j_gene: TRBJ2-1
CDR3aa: CASSRRGTVDEQFF
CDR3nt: TGCGCCAGCAGCCGCCGCGGGACAGTCGATGAGCAGTTCTTC

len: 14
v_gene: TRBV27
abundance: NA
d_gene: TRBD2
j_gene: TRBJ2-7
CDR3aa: CASSPGLAIHEQYF
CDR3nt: TGTGCCAGCAGCCCCGGACTAGCAATCCACGAGCAGTACTTC

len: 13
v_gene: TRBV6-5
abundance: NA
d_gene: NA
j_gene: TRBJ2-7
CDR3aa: CASSYSIGGEQYF
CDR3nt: TGTGCCAGCAGTTACTCTATTGGGGGCGAGCAGTACTTC

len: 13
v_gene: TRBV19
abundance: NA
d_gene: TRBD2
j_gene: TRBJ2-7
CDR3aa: CASSILPSGEQYF
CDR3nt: TGTGCCAGTAGTATTCTCCCTAGCGGCGAGCAGTACTTC

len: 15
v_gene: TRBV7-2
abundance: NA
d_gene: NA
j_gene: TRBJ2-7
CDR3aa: CASSLEVGDSYEQYF
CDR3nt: TGTGCCAGCAGCTTAGAGGTGGGCGACAGCTACGAGCAGTACTTC